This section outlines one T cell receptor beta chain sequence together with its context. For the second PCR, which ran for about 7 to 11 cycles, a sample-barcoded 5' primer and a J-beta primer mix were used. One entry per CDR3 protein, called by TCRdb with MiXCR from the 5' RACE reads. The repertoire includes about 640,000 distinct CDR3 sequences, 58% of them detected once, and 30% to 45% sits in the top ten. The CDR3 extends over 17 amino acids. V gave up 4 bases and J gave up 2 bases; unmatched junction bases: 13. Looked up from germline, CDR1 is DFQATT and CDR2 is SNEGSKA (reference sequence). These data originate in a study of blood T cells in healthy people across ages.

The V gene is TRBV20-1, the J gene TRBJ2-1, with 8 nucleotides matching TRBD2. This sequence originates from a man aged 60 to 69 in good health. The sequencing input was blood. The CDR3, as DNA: TGCAGTGCTAAGTTTCTGCGGGGGGTCACCCCCTACAATGAGCAGTTCTTC. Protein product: CSAKFLRGVTPYNEQFF.